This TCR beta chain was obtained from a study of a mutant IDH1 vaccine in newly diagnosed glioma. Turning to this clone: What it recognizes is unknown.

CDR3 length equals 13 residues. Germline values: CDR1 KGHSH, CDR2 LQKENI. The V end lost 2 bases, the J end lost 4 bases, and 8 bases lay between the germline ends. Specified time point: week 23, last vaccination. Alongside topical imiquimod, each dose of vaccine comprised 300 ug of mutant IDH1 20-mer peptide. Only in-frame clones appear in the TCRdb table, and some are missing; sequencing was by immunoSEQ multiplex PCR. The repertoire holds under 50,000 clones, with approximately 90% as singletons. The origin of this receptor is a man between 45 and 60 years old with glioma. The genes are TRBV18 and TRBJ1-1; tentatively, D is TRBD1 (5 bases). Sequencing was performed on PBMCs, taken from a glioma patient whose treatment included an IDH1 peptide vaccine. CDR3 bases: TGTGCCAGCTCACCAACAGGTGGCACTGAAGCTTTCTTT. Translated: CASSPTGGTEAFF.